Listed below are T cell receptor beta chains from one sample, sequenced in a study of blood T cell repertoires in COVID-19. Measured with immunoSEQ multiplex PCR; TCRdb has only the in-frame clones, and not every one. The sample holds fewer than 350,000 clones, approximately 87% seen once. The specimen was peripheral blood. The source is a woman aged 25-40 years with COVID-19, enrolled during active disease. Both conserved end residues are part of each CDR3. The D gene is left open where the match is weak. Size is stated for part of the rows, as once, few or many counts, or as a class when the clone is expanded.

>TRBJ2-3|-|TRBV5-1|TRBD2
TGCGCCAGCAGCCCTGCCTCGGGGCTAGCGGGGGGGCCGTGGGATACGCAGTATTTT
CASSPASGLAGGPWDTQYF
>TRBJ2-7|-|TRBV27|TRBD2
TGTGCCAGCAGTTTTGGGGAGGGATACGAGCAGTACTTC
CASSFGEGYEQYF
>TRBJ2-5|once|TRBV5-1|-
TGCGCCAGCAGCTTGTGGGGAGAAGAGACCCAGTACTTC
CASSLWGEETQYF
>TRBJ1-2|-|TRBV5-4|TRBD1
TGTGCCAGCAGCTTTGAGGGGGCAGTGAGTAACTATGGCTACACCTTC
CASSFEGAVSNYGYTF
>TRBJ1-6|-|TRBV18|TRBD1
TGTGCCAGCTCTCATGGACAGGCTAGACCCCTCCACTTT
CASSHGQARPLHF
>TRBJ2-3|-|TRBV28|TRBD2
TGTGCCAGCAGTTTATCGGGACTAGCGACCCCAGATACGCAGTATTTT
CASSLSGLATPDTQYF
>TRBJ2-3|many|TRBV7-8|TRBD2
TGTGCCAGCACCGACAGCGGGGCTGACACAGATACGCAGTATTTT
CASTDSGADTDTQYF
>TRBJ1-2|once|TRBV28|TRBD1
TGTGCCAGCAGTCGAATGACAGGGGATAATGGCTACACCTTC
CASSRMTGDNGYTF
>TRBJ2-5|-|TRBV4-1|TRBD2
TGCGCCAGCAGTTGGGCTAGCGGGGGGCCTCAAGAGACCCAGTACTTC
CASSWASGGPQETQYF
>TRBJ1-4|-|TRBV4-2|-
TGTGCCAGCAGCCAAGCCTATCGGGCAACTAATGAAAAACTGTTTTTT
CASSQAYRATNEKLFF
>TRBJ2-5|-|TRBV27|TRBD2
TGTGCCAGCAGTTTGTATAGCGGGGGCCCCTCCCAAGAGACCCAGTACTTC
CASSLYSGGPSQETQYF
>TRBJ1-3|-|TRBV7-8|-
TGTGCCAGCAGCTTAGGCAGAAACTCTGGAAACACCATATATTTT
CASSLGRNSGNTIYF
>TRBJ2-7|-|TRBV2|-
TGTGCCTGCAACCCCTCTAGCGACTCCTACGAGCAGTACTTC
CACNPSSDSYEQYF
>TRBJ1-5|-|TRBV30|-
TGTGCCTGGAGTGTATCAGGGAATCAGCCCCAGCATTTT
CAWSVSGNQPQHF
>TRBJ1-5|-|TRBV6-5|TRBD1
TGTGCCAGCAGTCCGGACAGGGGGCGCAATCAGCCCCAGCATTTT
CASSPDRGRNQPQHF
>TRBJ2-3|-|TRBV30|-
TGTGCCTGGGGGGGGCAAATCGATACGCAGTATTTT
CAWGGQIDTQYF
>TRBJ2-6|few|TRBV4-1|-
TGCGCCAGCACCCGTTCGGGGGGCCCAACTTTAACTGGGGCCAACGTCCTGACTTTC
CASTRSGGPTLTGANVLTF
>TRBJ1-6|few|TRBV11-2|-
TGTGCCAGCAGCCCGTACACATCGAACAATTCACCCCTCCACTTT
CASSPYTSNNSPLHF
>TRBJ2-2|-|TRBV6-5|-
TGTGCCAGCAGACTCAGACACAACACCGGGGAGCTGTTTTTT
CASRLRHNTGELFF
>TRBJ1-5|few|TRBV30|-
TGTGCCTGGAGTGTAATTGGCAGAAATAGCAATCAGCCCCAGCATTTT
CAWSVIGRNSNQPQHF
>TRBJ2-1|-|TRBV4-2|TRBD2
TGTGCCAGCAGCCCTCGGACTAGCGGGGGGGATGAGCAGTTCTTC
CASSPRTSGGDEQFF
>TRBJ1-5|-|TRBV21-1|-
TGTGCCAGCAGCAAATATGAGAAGAGCAATCAGCCCCAGCATTTT
CASSKYEKSNQPQHF
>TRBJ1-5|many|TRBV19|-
TGTGCCAGTACGGGGGGGCTTTATAATCAGCCCCAGCATTTT
CASTGGLYNQPQHF
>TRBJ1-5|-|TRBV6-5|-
TGTGCCAGCAGTTACTCGGGTGGGCGAAGCAATCAGCCCCAGCATTTT
CASSYSGGRSNQPQHF
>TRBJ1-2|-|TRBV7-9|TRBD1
TGTGCCAGCAGCTTAGAGACAGGGTCAGGTTATGGCTACACCTTC
CASSLETGSGYGYTF